Sequencing of this T cell receptor beta chain was carried out in a study of blood T cell repertoires in COVID-19. Per the authors' pipeline: Reference gene primers were amplified, and this amplification served to estimate nucleated cell counts. This table comes from immunoSEQ multiplex PCR, and its TCRdb copy is limited to in-frame clones, with some not included. V and J calls plus clone size are reproduced from that table; the DNA served to infer D and trimming. The sample has approximately 230,000 clones; roughly 90% are singletons. V dropped 3 bases and J dropped 3 bases, with 8 bases sitting between them. The CDR3 totals 13 residues. Germline V lookup: CDR1 LNHDA, CDR2 SQIVND (reference sequence). Membership in each cohort depended on participant-reported clinical history. Before being deemed recovered, Cohort 3 donors had two negative PCRs, clearance, or symptom resolution.

This sequence was found in a woman aged 25-40 years who had recovered from COVID-19. This chain joins TRBV19 and TRBJ2-5; no clear D gene. The material sequenced was PBMCs or T cells enriched from blood (not recorded which). CDR3 in DNA: TGTGCCAGTAGTATCAACAAAGAAGAGACCCAGTACTTC. It yields the protein CASSINKEETQYF.